The source of this T cell receptor (beta chain) is a study of CD8 T cells in ankylosing spondylitis. As regards this clonotype: Antigen specificity is unknown.

Germline V gene data show CDR1 as KGHSY and CDR2 as FQNENV. V was trimmed by 0 bases and J by 2 bases, leaving 8 bases between them. The CDR3 totals 15 residues. Study outcomes and limitations: Certain motif variants had earlier appeared in reactive arthritis synovial fluid and blood. Significant enrichment of disease-linked clones was reported in matched ankylosing spondylitis synovial fluid.

TCRdb re-analysed the 5' RACE reads in MiXCR, keeping a single row per CDR3 protein. The sample consists of roughly 170,000 distinct CDR3 sequences, roughly 10% of them appearing once. The sample consisted of blood, either unsorted or a sorted T cell fraction (not recorded which). The clonotype comes from a female donor with ankylosing spondylitis or in good health (not recorded which). V usage is TRBV16 and J usage is TRBJ1-5, with D tentatively TRBD1 (5 bases). The DNA for the CDR3 is TGTGCCAGCAGCCAATCGGTGGGGGGCAATCAGCCCCAGCATTTT. This translates into CASSQSVGGNQPQHF.